These 18 T cell receptor beta chains share one sample of origin, sequenced in a study of T cell responses to AZD1222 COVID-19 vaccine. Data came from immunoSEQ multiplex PCR; TCRdb stores just in-frame clones and leaves some out. Of some 130,000 clones listed, under 90% were seen once; the top ten hold 5% to 7.5%. Sequencing was performed on peripheral blood, taken on day 0 of AZD1222 vaccination. These receptor sequences come from an adult in good health.

The rearrangement joins TRBV4-1 to TRBJ2-7; 7 positions match TRBD2. Germline V CDR1 and CDR2: MGHRA, YSYEKL. CDR3 length: 13 amino acids. V gave up 0 bases and J gave up 11 bases; unmatched junction bases: 7. The chain's CDR3 is CASSQDIEGREYF. CDR3 sequence (DNA): TGCGCCAGCAGCCAAGATATTGAGGGGAGGGAGTACTTC.

The rearrangement uses TRBV6-6 and TRBJ2-1; D uncertain. From germline, CDR1 is MNHNY and CDR2 SVGAGI (reference sequence). This CDR3 contains 10 residues. V lost 4 bases to trimming and J lost 7 bases, with 2 bases between them. DNA of the CDR3: TGTGCCAGCAGTTCAAATGAGCAGTTCTTC. This encodes CASSSNEQFF.

This chain uses TRBV11-2 with TRBJ1-6; D unclear. The CDR3 extends over 15 amino acids. Trimming cost V 5 bases and J 0 bases, with 8 bases left between them. In germline, CDR1 is SGHAT, CDR2 FQNNGV. CDR3 protein: CASSNVFSYNSPLHF. As DNA, the CDR3 is TGTGCCAGCAGCAACGTATTCTCCTATAATTCACCCCTCCACTTT.

The sample holds one count of this clone. V gene TRBV19 combines with J gene TRBJ2-7; 8 nucleotides match TRBD1. The V gene end was trimmed by 5 bases and the J gene end by 0 bases; junction bases not matched to a gene: 9. Germline CDR1 reads LNHDA; CDR2 reads SQIVND (reference sequence). This CDR3 region has 16 residues. CDR3 sequence (DNA): TGTGCCAGTAGTTTGACCAAAACAGGGGGCTCCTACGAGCAGTACTTC. Its translation: CASSLTKTGGSYEQYF.

Only one count was recorded for this clone. This chain joins TRBV6-6 and TRBJ1-4; D unclear. V shed 5 bases and J shed 3 bases, with 13 bases lying between them. Germline CDR1 reads MNHNY; CDR2 reads SVGAGI (reference sequence). The CDR3 consists of 15 residues. CDR3 in amino acids: CASSNLGEANEKLFF. The DNA for the CDR3 is TGTGCCAGCAGTAACTTGGGTGAGGCTAATGAAAAACTGTTTTTT.

V and J are TRBV30 and TRBJ2-1; 9 positions match TRBD2. CDR3 length equals 13 residues. With V trimmed by 4 bases and J by 10 bases, 8 bases remained unmatched. The germline CDR1 and CDR2 sequences are GTSNPN and SVGIG (reference sequence). CDR3 protein: CAWKRERGAEQFF. CDR3 coding DNA: TGTGCCTGGAAGAGGGAGCGGGGGGCCGAGCAGTTCTTC.

CDR3: CASSISGGPYNEQFF. The CDR3 bases are TGTGCCAGCAGCATTAGCGGGGGGCCGTACAATGAGCAGTTCTTC. V is TRBV11-3 and J is TRBJ2-1; 10 bases align to TRBD2. The CDR3 covers 15 residues. The J segment lost 4 bases and the V segment lost 5 bases, leaving 5 bases of the junction unmatched. Germline CDR1 is SGHNT and CDR2 is YENEEA.

V and J are TRBV6-2 or TRBV6-3 and TRBJ1-1, with 7 bases matching TRBD1. The CDR3 is 15 amino acids. With V trimmed by 5 bases and J by 2 bases, 8 bases remained unmatched. The germline CDR1 and CDR2 sequences are MNHEY and SVGEGT. The DNA for the CDR3 is TGTGCCAGCAGTACCCGACAGGGCATCAACACTGAAGCTTTCTTT. Encoded protein: CASSTRQGINTEAFF.

V and J are TRBV6-5 and TRBJ1-6; TRBD1 might be the D (5 bases). CDR1 is MNHEY, CDR2 SVGAGI, per germline. V gave up 0 bases and J gave up 7 bases, with 13 bases separating them. The length of the CDR3 is 16 residues. The CDR3 bases are TGTGCCAGCAGTTACTCGAATCAGGGTGCGAATTCACCCCTCCACTTT. This encodes CASSYSNQGANSPLHF.

J is TRBJ1-5 and V is TRBV11-2; tentatively, D is TRBD1 (6 bases). Trimming took off 5 bases at V and 3 bases at J, with 11 bases between the two ends. CDR3 length: 14 residues. CDR1 is SGHAT and CDR2 is FQNNGV in the germline V gene. For the CDR3, the DNA is TGTGCCAGCAGCGCAAACAGGGTCAATCAGCCCCAGCATTTT. Encoded protein: CASSANRVNQPQHF.

V is TRBV7-2 and J is TRBJ1-1; weak D call: TRBD1 (5 bases). From germline, CDR1 is SGHTA and CDR2 FQGNSA. V was clipped by 5 bases and J by 1 base, with 8 bases between them. CDR3 length: 13 residues. CDR3 sequence: CASSNQGNTEAFF. CDR3 DNA sequence: TGTGCCAGCAGCAACCAGGGGAACACTGAAGCTTTCTTT.

In this sample, this clone turned up a few times. The chain's CDR3 is CASSSSDDNTEAFF. The CDR3 bases are TGTGCCAGCAGTTCATCAGACGACAACACTGAAGCTTTCTTT. J is TRBJ1-1 and V is TRBV6-5; D is undetermined. The CDR3 consists of 14 residues. V was trimmed by 4 bases and J by 2 bases, leaving 11 bases between them. Germline V gene lookup returns CDR1 MNHEY and CDR2 SVGAGI.

The chain couples TRBV19 to TRBJ1-4; D unclear. The V end was cut by 11 bases, the J end by 7 bases, with 20 bases between. The CDR3 totals 14 residues. CDR1 is LNHDA, CDR2 SQIVND, per germline (reference sequence). CDR3 sequence: CASLTSKFPEKLFF. CDR3 nucleotides: TGTGCCTCCCTCACCTCCAAGTTCCCTGAAAAACTGTTTTTT.

This sequence joins TRBV11-3 and TRBJ2-2; 7 bases align to TRBD1. CDR1 is SGHNT, CDR2 YENEEA, per germline. Trimming cost V 6 bases and J 2 bases; bases outside gene matches: 3. The CDR3 length is 14 residues. The CDR3 DNA reads as TGTGCCAGCAGTACAGGGGTAAACACCGGGGAGCTGTTTTTT. Its translation is CASSTGVNTGELFF.

The chain has TRBV6-6 and TRBJ2-7, with 9 bases that match TRBD1. J gave up 1 base and V 2 bases, and 6 bases lay outside the gene matches. The CDR3 runs 16 residues. Per the germline V gene, CDR1 is MNHNY and CDR2 is SVGAGI (reference sequence). The CDR3 is CASSYGTGTGSYEQYF. CDR3 bases: TGTGCCAGCAGTTACGGTACCGGGACAGGGTCCTACGAGCAGTACTTC.

This chain connects TRBV5-1 to TRBJ2-2; unclear D gene. This CDR3 has 14 amino acids. Per the germline V gene, CDR1 is SGHRS and CDR2 is YFSETQ. V lost 0 bases and J 6 bases, leaving 9 bases between the germline ends. CDR3 in amino acids: CASSLDRFPGELFF. CDR3 bases: TGCGCCAGCAGCTTGGATCGGTTTCCCGGGGAGCTGTTTTTT.

This chain joins TRBV5-4 and TRBJ2-1; 8 nucleotides match TRBD2. Trimming cost V 3 bases and J 8 bases; bases outside gene matches: 7. The V gene's germline CDR1 is SGHNT and CDR2 YYREEE (reference sequence). CDR3 size: 14 residues. CDR3 bases: TGTGCCAGCAGCTCTCTCGGGGGGGCCCATGAGCAGTTCTTC. As protein: CASSSLGGAHEQFF.

This chain joins TRBV7-2 and TRBJ1-4; D might be TRBD1 (6 bases). The germline V and J ends were trimmed by 3 bases and 6 bases, with 11 bases remaining between them. Germline V gene lookup returns CDR1 SGHTA and CDR2 FQGNSA. The CDR3 has 14 residues. The CDR3 is CASSLEGGDEKLFF. As DNA, the CDR3 is TGTGCCAGCAGCTTGGAGGGGGGGGATGAAAAACTGTTTTTT.